Listed below are T cell receptor beta chains from one sample, sequenced in a study of blood T cells in healthy people across ages. From the 5' RACE reads, TCRdb called clonotypes with MiXCR, one entry per CDR3 protein. The repertoire holds some 860,000 distinct CDR3 sequences, with more than 50% as singletons. The specimen sequenced was blood. The receptors derive from a man in his forties in good health. Both conserved end residues are part of each CDR3. D genes are given only for firm matches. Size tells how often a clone was seen (once, few, many) or the class of an expanded clone, and some rows leave it out.

j_call v_call clone_size d_call cdr3_aa cdr3_nt
TRBJ2-7 TRBV7-8 NA NA CASSLGGVHEQYF TGTGCCAGCAGCTTAGGAGGGGTCCACGAGCAGTACTTC
TRBJ2-3 TRBV6-6 NA TRBD1 CPSSVTRQGFPTDTQYF TGTCCCAGCAGCGTAACGAGACAGGGGTTCCCCACAGATACGCAGTATTTT
TRBJ1-2 TRBV2 few TRBD1 CASIPGTGGIFGYTF TGTGCCAGCATTCCTGGGACAGGGGGCATCTTTGGCTACACCTTC
TRBJ2-3 TRBV28 NA NA CASSRKTRVGYTDTQYF TGTGCCAGCAGTCGAAAAACCCGGGTGGGGTACACAGATACGCAGTATTTT
TRBJ2-3 TRBV6-5 NA NA CASSPIPLSADTQYF TGTGCCAGCAGTCCCATACCCTTGTCCGCTGATACGCAGTATTTT
TRBJ2-1 TRBV29-1 NA NA CSVEATGYNEQFF TGCAGCGTTGAAGCTACAGGCTACAATGAGCAGTTCTTC
TRBJ1-1 TRBV6-2/TRBV6-3 NA NA CATTRQDGAGSWNTEAFF TGTGCCACCACAAGACAGGATGGGGCTGGGTCCTGGAACACTGAAGCTTTCTTT
TRBJ2-7 TRBV28 few NA CASIGGQKITYEQYF TGTGCCAGCATAGGCGGACAGAAGATCACCTACGAGCAGTACTTC
TRBJ2-7 TRBV12-5 NA TRBD2 CASGSGTSGTPYEQYF TGTGCTAGTGGATCCGGGACTAGCGGGACGCCCTACGAGCAGTACTTC
TRBJ1-2 TRBV29-1 few NA CSVRIGANYGYTF TGCAGCGTTAGGATCGGCGCCAACTATGGCTACACCTTC
TRBJ2-3 TRBV20-1 few TRBD1 CSATTGGGTDTQYF TGCAGTGCCACGACAGGGGGCGGGACAGATACGCAGTATTTT